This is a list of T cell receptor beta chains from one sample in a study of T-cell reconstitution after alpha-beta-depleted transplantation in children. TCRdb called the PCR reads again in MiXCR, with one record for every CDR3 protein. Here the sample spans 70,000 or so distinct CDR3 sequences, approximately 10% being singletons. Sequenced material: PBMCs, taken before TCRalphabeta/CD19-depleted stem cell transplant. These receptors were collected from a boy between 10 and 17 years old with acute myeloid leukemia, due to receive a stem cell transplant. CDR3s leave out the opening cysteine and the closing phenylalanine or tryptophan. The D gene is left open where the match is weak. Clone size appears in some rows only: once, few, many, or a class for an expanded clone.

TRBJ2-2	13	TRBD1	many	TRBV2	ASSETTGETGELF
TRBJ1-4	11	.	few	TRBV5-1	ASRATGGEKLF
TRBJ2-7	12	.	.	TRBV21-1	ASSKLAGVHEQY
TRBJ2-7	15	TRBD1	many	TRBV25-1	ASSEWEEQGKSYEQY
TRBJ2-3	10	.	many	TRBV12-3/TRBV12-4	ASRWTADTQY
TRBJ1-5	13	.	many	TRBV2	ASSFGHRGNQPQH
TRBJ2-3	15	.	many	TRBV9	ASSEPLFEEGQDTQY
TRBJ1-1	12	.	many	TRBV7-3	ASSLTGGNTEAF
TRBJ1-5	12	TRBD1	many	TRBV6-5	ASRSGGSNQPQH
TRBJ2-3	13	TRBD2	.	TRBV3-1	ASTSTSGGRDTQY
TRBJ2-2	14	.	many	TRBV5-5	ASSLDPLIGTGELF
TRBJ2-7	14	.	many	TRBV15	ATSRDEGHPPGEQY
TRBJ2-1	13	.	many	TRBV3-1	ASSQEGNSYNEQF
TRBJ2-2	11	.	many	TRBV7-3	ASSPTATGELF
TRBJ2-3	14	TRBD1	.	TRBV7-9	ASSSWRQGRTDTQY
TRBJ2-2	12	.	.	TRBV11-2	ASSLRLGGGELF
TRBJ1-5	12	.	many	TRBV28	ASSLVRGLQPQH
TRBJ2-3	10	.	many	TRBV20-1	SARILADTQY
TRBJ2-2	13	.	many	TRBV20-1	SARPGTSNTGELF
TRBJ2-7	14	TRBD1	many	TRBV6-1	ASGDLQGRRTYEQY
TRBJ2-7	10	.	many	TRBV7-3	ASSFYGGEQY
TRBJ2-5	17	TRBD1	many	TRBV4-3	ASSQGPDRGLGYQETQY
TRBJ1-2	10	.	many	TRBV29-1	SDGTSNYGYT
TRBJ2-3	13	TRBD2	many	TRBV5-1	ASSLASGVTDTQY
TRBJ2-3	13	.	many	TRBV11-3	ASSLGSGRTDTQY
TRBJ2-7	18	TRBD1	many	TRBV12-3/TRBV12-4	ASSPASWTGGLRFSYEQY
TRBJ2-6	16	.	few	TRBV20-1	SAYGGQFVPPGANVLT
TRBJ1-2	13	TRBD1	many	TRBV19	ASTSRDRSYGGYT
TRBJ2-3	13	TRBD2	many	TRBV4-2	ASSRGREGPDTQY
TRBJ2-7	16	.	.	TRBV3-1	ALSQDLSAGPSSYEQY
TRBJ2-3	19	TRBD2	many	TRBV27	ASSPNWGPGLAGARTDTQY
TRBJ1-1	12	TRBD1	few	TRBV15	ATSRSPGQGEAF
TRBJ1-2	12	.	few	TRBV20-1	SARGTSEGYGYT
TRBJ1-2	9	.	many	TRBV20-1	SASADYGYT
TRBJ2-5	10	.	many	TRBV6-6	ASSYSGETQY
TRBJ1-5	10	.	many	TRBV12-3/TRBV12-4	ASSLRANPQH
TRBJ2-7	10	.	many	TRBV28	ASSHGYYEQY
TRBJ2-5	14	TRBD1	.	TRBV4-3	ASSQGGDRGHETQY
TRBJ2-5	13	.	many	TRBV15	ATSREGGSQETQY
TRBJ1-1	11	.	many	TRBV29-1	SVGGAHLAEAF
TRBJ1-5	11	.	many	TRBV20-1	SAREVGNQPQH
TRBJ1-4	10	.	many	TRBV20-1	SARDKGEKLF
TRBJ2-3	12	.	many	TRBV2	ASSERSLRDTQY
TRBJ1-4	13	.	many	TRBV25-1	ASSATRGRGEKLF
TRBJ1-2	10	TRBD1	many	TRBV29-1	SVLGTAYGYT
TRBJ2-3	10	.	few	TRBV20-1	SVLLGTDTQY
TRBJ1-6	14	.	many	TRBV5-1	ASSIEGQLYNSPLH
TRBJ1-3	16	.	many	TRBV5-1	ASSLGFWQANSGNTIY
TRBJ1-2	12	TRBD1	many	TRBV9	ASSVDRGGYGYT
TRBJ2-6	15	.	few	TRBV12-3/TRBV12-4	ASSFLLRGSGANVLT
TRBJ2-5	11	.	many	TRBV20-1	SVITLWGETQY
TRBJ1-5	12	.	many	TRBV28	ASSLLGTNQPQH
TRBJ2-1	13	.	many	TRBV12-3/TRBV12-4	ASSFADPATNEQF
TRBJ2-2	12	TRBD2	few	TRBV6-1	ATEAGVLGGELF